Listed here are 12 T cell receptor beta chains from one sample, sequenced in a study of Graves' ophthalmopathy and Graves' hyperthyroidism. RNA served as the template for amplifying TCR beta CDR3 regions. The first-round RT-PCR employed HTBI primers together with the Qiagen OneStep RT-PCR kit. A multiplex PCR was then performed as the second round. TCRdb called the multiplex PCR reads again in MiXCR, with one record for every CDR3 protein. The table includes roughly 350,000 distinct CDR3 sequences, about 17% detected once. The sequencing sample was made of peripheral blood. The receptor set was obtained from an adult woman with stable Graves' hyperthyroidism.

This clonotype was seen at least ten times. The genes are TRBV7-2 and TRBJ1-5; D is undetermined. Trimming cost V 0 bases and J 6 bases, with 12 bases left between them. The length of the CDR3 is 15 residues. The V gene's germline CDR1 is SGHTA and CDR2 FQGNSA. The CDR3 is CASSLALSGSQPQHF. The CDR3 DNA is TGTGCCAGCAGCTTAGCGCTCTCGGGGAGTCAGCCCCAGCATTTT.

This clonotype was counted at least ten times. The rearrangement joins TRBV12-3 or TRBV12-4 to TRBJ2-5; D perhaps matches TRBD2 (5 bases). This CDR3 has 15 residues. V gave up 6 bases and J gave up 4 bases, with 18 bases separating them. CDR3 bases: TGTGCCAGCAGCATATCCGGAGGCGGTAGAGAGACCCAGTACTTC. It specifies CASSISGGGRETQYF.

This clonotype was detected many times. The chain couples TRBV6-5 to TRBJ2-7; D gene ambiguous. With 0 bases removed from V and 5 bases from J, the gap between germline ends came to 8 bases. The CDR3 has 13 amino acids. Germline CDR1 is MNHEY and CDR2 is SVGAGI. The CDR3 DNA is TGTGCCAGCAGTTACTCTACGATCCACGAGCAGTACTTC. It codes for CASSYSTIHEQYF.

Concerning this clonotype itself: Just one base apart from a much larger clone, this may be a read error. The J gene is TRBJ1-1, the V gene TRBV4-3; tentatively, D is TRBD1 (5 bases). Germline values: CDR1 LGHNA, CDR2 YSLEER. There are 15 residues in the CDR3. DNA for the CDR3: TGCGCCAGCAGCCAAGTAGGAGGGACGAACACTGAAGCTTGCTTT. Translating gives CASSQVGGTNTEACF.

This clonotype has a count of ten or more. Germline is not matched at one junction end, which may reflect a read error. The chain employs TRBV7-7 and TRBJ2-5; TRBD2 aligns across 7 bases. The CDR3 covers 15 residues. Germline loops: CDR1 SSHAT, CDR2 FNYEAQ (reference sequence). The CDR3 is CASSLVAGGRGTQYF. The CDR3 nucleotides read TGTGCTAGCAGCTTAGTAGCGGGCGGACGTGGGACCCAGTACTTC.

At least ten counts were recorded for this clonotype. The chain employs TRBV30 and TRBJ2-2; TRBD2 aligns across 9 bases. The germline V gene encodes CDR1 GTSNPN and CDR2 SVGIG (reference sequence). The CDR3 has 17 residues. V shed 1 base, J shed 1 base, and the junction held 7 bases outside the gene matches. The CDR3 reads CAWSGLAGIMNTGELFF. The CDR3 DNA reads TGTGCCTGGAGTGGCCTAGCGGGGATAATGAACACCGGGGAGCTGTTTTTT.

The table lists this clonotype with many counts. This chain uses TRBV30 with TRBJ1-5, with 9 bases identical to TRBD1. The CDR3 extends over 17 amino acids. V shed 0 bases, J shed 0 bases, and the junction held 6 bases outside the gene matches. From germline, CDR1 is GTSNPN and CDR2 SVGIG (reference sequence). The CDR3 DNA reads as TGTGCCTGGAGTGTCGGACAGGGGAGGGGTAGCAATCAGCCCCAGCATTTT. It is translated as CAWSVGQGRGSNQPQHF. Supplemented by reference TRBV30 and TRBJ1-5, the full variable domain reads SQTIHQWPATLVQPVGSPLSLECTVEGTSNPNLYWYRQAAGRGLQLLFYSVGIGQISSEVPQNLSASRPQDRQFILSSKKLLLSDSGFYLCAWSVGQGRGSNQPQHFGDGTRLSIL.

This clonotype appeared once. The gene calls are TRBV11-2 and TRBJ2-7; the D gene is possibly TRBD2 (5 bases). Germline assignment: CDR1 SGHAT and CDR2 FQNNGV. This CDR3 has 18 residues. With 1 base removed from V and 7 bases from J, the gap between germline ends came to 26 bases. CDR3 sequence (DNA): TGTGCCAGCAGCTTAGGCCTAGCTAAAAAGCAAGGGTCCTGGGAGCAGTACTTC. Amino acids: CASSLGLAKKQGSWEQYF.

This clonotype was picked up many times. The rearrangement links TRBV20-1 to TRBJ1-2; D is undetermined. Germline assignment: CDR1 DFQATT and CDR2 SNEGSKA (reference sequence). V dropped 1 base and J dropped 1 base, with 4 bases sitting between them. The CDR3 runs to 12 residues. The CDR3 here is CSARVNNYGYTF. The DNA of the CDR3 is TGCAGTGCTAGAGTAAATAACTATGGCTACACCTTC.

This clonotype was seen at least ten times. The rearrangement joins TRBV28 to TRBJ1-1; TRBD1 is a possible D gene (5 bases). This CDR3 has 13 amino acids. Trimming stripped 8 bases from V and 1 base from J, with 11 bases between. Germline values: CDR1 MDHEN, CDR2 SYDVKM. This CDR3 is CASGAGANTEAFF. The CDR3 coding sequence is TGTGCCAGCGGGGCGGGTGCGAACACTGAAGCTTTCTTT. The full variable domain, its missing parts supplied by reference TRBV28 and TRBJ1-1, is DVKVTQSSRYLVKRTGEKVFLECVQDMDHENMFWYRQDPGLGLRLIYFSYDVKMKEKGDIPEGYSVSREKKERFSLILESASTNQTSMYLCASGAGANTEAFFGQGTRLTVV.

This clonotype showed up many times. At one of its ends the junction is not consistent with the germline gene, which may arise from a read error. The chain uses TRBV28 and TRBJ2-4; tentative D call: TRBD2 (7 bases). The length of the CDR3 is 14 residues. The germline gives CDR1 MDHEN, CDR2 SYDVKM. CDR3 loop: CASSTNREWGGLLF. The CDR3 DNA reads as TGTGCCAGCAGTACTAACCGCGAATGGGGGGGGCTGCTCTTC.

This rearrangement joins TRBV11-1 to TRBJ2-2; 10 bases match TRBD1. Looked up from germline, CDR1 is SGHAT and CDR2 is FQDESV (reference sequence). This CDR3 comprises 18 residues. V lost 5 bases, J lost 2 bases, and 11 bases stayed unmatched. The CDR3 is CASSPFPGQGTNTGELFF. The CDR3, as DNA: TGTGCCAGCAGCCCCTTCCCGGGACAGGGGACAAACACCGGGGAGCTGTTTTTT.